A selection of T cell receptor beta chains follows, all from one sample in a study of control samples from healthy donors and cancer patients. Assay: immunoSEQ multiplex PCR; the TCRdb copy retains only in-frame clones and omits some. The sample has roughly 120,000 clones; around 89% are singletons. Sequencing was done on a sample of blood. The receptors stem from a woman aged 45-60 years in good health. Each CDR3 is given with its conserved first and last residue. D genes are given only for firm matches. A row's size may be missing; if present it is once, few, many or a size class.

j_gene: TRBJ2-1; v_gene: TRBV3-1/TRBV3-2; abundance: NA; d_gene: TRBD1; CDR3aa: CASSPGTGLSYNEQFF; CDR3nt: TGTGCCAGCAGCCCCGGGACAGGGCTTTCCTACAATGAGCAGTTCTTC
j_gene: TRBJ2-7; v_gene: TRBV11-2; abundance: NA; d_gene: NA; CDR3aa: CASSPSLGRISYEQYF; CDR3nt: TGTGCCAGCAGCCCCTCGCTAGGGAGGATCTCCTACGAGCAGTACTTC
j_gene: TRBJ1-6; v_gene: TRBV12-3/TRBV12-4; abundance: NA; d_gene: TRBD1; CDR3aa: CASRDRDNSPLHF; CDR3nt: TGTGCCAGCCGGGACAGGGACAATTCACCCCTCCACTTT
j_gene: TRBJ1-1; v_gene: TRBV18; abundance: NA; d_gene: NA; CDR3aa: CASSPRALTTLNTEAFF; CDR3nt: TGTGCCAGCTCACCAAGGGCGCTGACCACCTTGAACACTGAAGCTTTCTTT
j_gene: TRBJ1-1; v_gene: TRBV7-3; abundance: NA; d_gene: NA; CDR3aa: CASSLTSSAEAFF; CDR3nt: TGTGCCAGCAGCTTAACTAGCAGCGCCGAAGCTTTCTTT
j_gene: TRBJ2-3; v_gene: TRBV9; abundance: NA; d_gene: NA; CDR3aa: CASSVIGLLGTDTQYF; CDR3nt: TGTGCCAGCAGCGTCATCGGACTCTTGGGGACAGATACGCAGTATTTT
j_gene: TRBJ1-4; v_gene: TRBV30; abundance: NA; d_gene: NA; CDR3aa: CAWSVREGKLFF; CDR3nt: TGTGCCTGGAGTGTACGGGAAGGAAAACTGTTTTTT
j_gene: TRBJ2-3; v_gene: TRBV18; abundance: NA; d_gene: NA; CDR3aa: CASSPSGPDTQYF; CDR3nt: TGTGCCAGCTCACCAAGTGGTCCAGATACGCAGTATTTT
j_gene: TRBJ2-2; v_gene: TRBV19; abundance: NA; d_gene: TRBD1; CDR3aa: CASSIQGVDTGELFF; CDR3nt: TGTGCCAGTAGTATTCAGGGGGTGGACACCGGGGAGCTGTTTTTT
j_gene: TRBJ1-2; v_gene: TRBV5-4; abundance: NA; d_gene: NA; CDR3aa: CASSLDDNYYGYTF; CDR3nt: TGTGCCAGCAGCTTGGACGACAACTACTATGGCTACACCTTC
j_gene: TRBJ2-2; v_gene: TRBV5-1; abundance: NA; d_gene: TRBD1; CDR3aa: CASSSPPDRGLNTGELFF; CDR3nt: TGCGCCAGCAGCTCCCCCCCCGACAGGGGGTTGAACACCGGGGAGCTGTTTTTT
j_gene: TRBJ2-3; v_gene: TRBV7-9; abundance: many; d_gene: NA; CDR3aa: CASISLASTDTQYF; CDR3nt: TGTGCCAGCATCAGTTTGGCATCCACAGATACGCAGTATTTT
j_gene: TRBJ1-1; v_gene: TRBV27; abundance: NA; d_gene: NA; CDR3aa: CASSVSFGTEAFF; CDR3nt: TGTGCCAGCAGTGTATCATTCGGCACTGAAGCTTTCTTT
j_gene: TRBJ2-5; v_gene: TRBV4-1; abundance: NA; d_gene: TRBD2; CDR3aa: CASSRLAGVQETQYF; CDR3nt: TGCGCCAGCAGCCGATTAGCGGGGGTCCAAGAGACCCAGTACTTC
j_gene: TRBJ2-1; v_gene: TRBV4-1; abundance: NA; d_gene: TRBD2; CDR3aa: CASSRQSTSGLGNEQFF; CDR3nt: TGCGCCAGCAGCCGACAATCGACTAGCGGGTTGGGCAATGAGCAGTTCTTC
j_gene: TRBJ2-5; v_gene: TRBV5-4; abundance: medium-sized; d_gene: TRBD2; CDR3aa: CASRDPTSGRAQETQYF; CDR3nt: TGTGCCAGCAGGGATCCCACTAGCGGGAGGGCCCAGGAGACCCAGTACTTC
j_gene: TRBJ1-2; v_gene: TRBV2; abundance: NA; d_gene: NA; CDR3aa: CASTARDGYTF; CDR3nt: TGTGCCAGCACGGCCAGGGATGGCTACACCTTC
j_gene: TRBJ1-1; v_gene: TRBV30; abundance: NA; d_gene: NA; CDR3aa: CAWSTGLLNTEAFF; CDR3nt: TGTGCCTGGAGTACAGGGCTTTTGAACACTGAAGCTTTCTTT
j_gene: TRBJ2-1; v_gene: TRBV3-1/TRBV3-2; abundance: NA; d_gene: NA; CDR3aa: CASSQPRGGSGQFF; CDR3nt: TGTGCCAGCAGCCAACCCCGGGGTGGGTCGGGGCAGTTCTTC
j_gene: TRBJ2-3; v_gene: TRBV7-6; abundance: NA; d_gene: TRBD2; CDR3aa: CASRLGLAGGSLSTDTQYF; CDR3nt: TGTGCCAGCAGGCTGGGCCTAGCGGGAGGCTCCTTAAGCACAGATACGCAGTATTTT
j_gene: TRBJ2-3; v_gene: TRBV7-3; abundance: NA; d_gene: TRBD2; CDR3aa: CASSFSGSTDTQYF; CDR3nt: TGTGCCAGCAGCTTTAGCGGGAGCACAGATACGCAGTATTTT
j_gene: TRBJ1-1; v_gene: TRBV7-9; abundance: NA; d_gene: NA; CDR3aa: CASSLDGTAMNTEAFF; CDR3nt: TGTGCCAGCAGCTTAGACGGGACGGCTATGAACACTGAAGCTTTCTTT
j_gene: TRBJ2-5; v_gene: TRBV18; abundance: NA; d_gene: TRBD2; CDR3aa: CASSFTGTSGTGRVATQYF; CDR3nt: TGTGCCAGCTCATTTACCGGGACTAGCGGGACAGGCCGGGTTGCGACCCAGTACTTC
j_gene: TRBJ2-6; v_gene: TRBV27; abundance: NA; d_gene: NA; CDR3aa: CASSLSGTGANVLTF; CDR3nt: TGTGCCAGCAGTTTATCAGGGACTGGGGCCAACGTCCTGACTTTC
j_gene: TRBJ2-6; v_gene: TRBV25-1; abundance: NA; d_gene: NA; CDR3aa: CASSEGGAGANVLTF; CDR3nt: TGTGCCAGCAGTGAAGGGGGAGCTGGGGCCAACGTCCTGACTTTC
j_gene: TRBJ1-1; v_gene: TRBV19; abundance: NA; d_gene: NA; CDR3aa: CASSIVGGPNTEAFF; CDR3nt: TGTGCCAGTAGTATAGTGGGGGGGCCGAACACTGAAGCTTTCTTT
j_gene: TRBJ2-4; v_gene: TRBV12-3/TRBV12-4; abundance: NA; d_gene: NA; CDR3aa: CASSEPDVGQYF; CDR3nt: TGTGCCAGCAGTGAGCCGGACGTTGGTCAGTACTTC